The 28 T cell receptor beta chains given below trace back to one sample, sequenced in a study of T cells in Graves' hyperthyroidism and ophthalmopathy. Amplification of TCR beta CDR3 regions was performed using RNA transcripts as template. Using the HTBI primer set, a first-round RT-PCR was run on the TCR CDR3. From the multiplex PCR reads, TCRdb called clonotypes with MiXCR, one entry per CDR3 protein. The sample carries fewer than 700,000 distinct CDR3 sequences, 15% to 20% recorded once. Sequencing was performed on blood. All receptors derive from a woman aged 30 to 39 with Graves' hyperthyroidism.

In its sample, this clonotype was seen many times. The chain couples TRBV5-1 to TRBJ1-1; tentative D call: TRBD1 (5 bases). Germline V gene lookup returns CDR1 SGHRS and CDR2 YFSETQ. CDR3 length equals 13 residues. The V gene lost 7 bases and the J gene lost 2 bases, with 12 bases spanning the gap. The CDR3 loop reads CASRLTDNTEAFF. The CDR3 bases are TGCGCCAGCCGATTGACAGATAACACTGAAGCTTTCTTT.

J is TRBJ2-3 and V is TRBV6-1, with 8 bases that match TRBD2. The junction had 8 bases not matched to a gene; V was cut back by 5 bases and J by 7 bases. Germline V gives CDR1 MNHNS, CDR2 SASEGT. The CDR3 length is 14 residues. This chain's CDR3 is CASSSGTRGNTQYF. CDR3 coding DNA: TGTGCCAGCAGTTCCGGGACTAGGGGGAATACGCAGTATTTT.

The chain uses TRBV20-1 and TRBJ1-1; D possibly corresponds to TRBD1 (5 bases). The CDR3 has 12 residues. Trimming removed 3 bases at V and 2 bases at J, with 7 bases between. The V gene's germline CDR1 is DFQATT and CDR2 SNEGSKA (reference sequence). The CDR3, as DNA: TGCAGTGCTAGCGGGGGAAACACTGAAGCTTTCTTT. Residues: CSASGGNTEAFF.

A word on this clonotype: A much larger clone differs from this one at a single base, so this may be a read error. The V gene is TRBV24-1, the J gene TRBJ2-1; TRBD2 matches at 9 bases. With 2 bases clipped from V and 5 bases from J, the junction kept 9 bases outside the gene matches. CDR3 size: 17 residues. Germline V lookup: CDR1 KGHDR, CDR2 SFDVKD. This CDR3 is CATSDSDSGSPNNEQFF. CDR3 DNA: TGTGCCACCAGTGATTCGGATAGCGGGAGCCCCAACAATGAGCAGTTCTTC.

The V call is TRBV28, the J call TRBJ2-4, with TRBD1 as a possible D gene (5 bases). CDR3 length: 13 amino acids. V was cut by 7 bases and J by 5 bases, with 12 bases left in between. Germline V gene lookup returns CDR1 MDHEN and CDR2 SYDVKM. Here the CDR3 reads CASIDPRENIQYF. CDR3 nucleotides: TGTGCCAGCATCGACCCCAGGGAAAACATTCAGTACTTC.

Many counts were recorded for this clonotype. The chain is built from TRBV28 and TRBJ2-2; D gene ambiguous. CDR3 length equals 15 residues. V was shortened by 5 bases and J by 1 base, with 11 bases between the two germline ends. The germline V gene encodes CDR1 MDHEN and CDR2 SYDVKM. The CDR3 DNA follows: TGTGCCAGCAGTCCCCGGGCAGGGAACACCGGGGAGCTGTTTTTT. As protein: CASSPRAGNTGELFF.

The chain employs TRBV7-2 and TRBJ2-1; TRBD2 agrees at 13 bases. Germline values: CDR1 SGHTA, CDR2 FQGNSA. This CDR3 contains 14 residues. Germline trimming cut 4 bases from V and 9 bases from J; bases unmatched to any gene: 3. This chain's CDR3 is CASSWTSGRSEQFF. CDR3 coding DNA: TGTGCCAGCAGCTGGACTAGCGGGAGAAGTGAGCAGTTCTTC.

This clonotype was counted ten times or more. The chain recombines TRBV7-8 with TRBJ1-5; a possible D gene is TRBD1 (5 bases). Germline CDR1 is SGHVS and CDR2 is FQNEAQ. The CDR3 runs to 14 residues. The V gene lost 1 base and the J gene lost 7 bases, with 11 bases spanning the gap. CDR3 nucleotides: TGTGCCAGCAGCTTAGACGGCAGGGTACAGCCCCAGCATTTT. Protein: CASSLDGRVQPQHF.

This clonotype was observed a few times. The chain joins TRBV2 to TRBJ2-3, with 8 bases fitting TRBD2. CDR3 length: 15 amino acids. CDR1 SNHLY and CDR2 FYNNEI come from the germline V gene. The ends lost 3 bases at V and 6 bases at J; junction bases unmatched: 8. CDR3 nucleotide sequence: TGTGCCAGCAGTGAGGCGGGAGGTTTAGGGGATACGCAGTATTTT. This codes for CASSEAGGLGDTQYF.

At least ten counts were recorded for this clonotype. The chain uses TRBV7-2 and TRBJ2-1; no reliable D call. CDR1 and CDR2 from the germline V gene are SGHTA and FQGNSA. CDR3 length equals 15 residues. Between the trimmed V and J ends, which lost 1 base and 0 bases, there was a span of 7 bases. The CDR3 region is CASSLDPSSYNEQFF. The CDR3 DNA follows: TGTGCCAGCAGCTTAGATCCTAGCTCCTACAATGAGCAGTTCTTC.

The chain links TRBV2 to TRBJ2-1, with unresolved D. Germline V gene lookup returns CDR1 SNHLY and CDR2 FYNNEI. CDR3 length: 12 amino acids. The V end was cut by 2 bases, the J end by 12 bases, with 11 bases between. The CDR3 is CASSERIRVQFF. DNA for the CDR3: TGTGCCAGCAGTGAACGGATCCGGGTGCAGTTCTTC.

This clonotype was counted at least ten times. This chain joins TRBV7-2 and TRBJ2-7; 7 bases are a match to TRBD1. This CDR3 region has 15 residues. The V and J ends lost 7 bases and 1 base, in that order; junction bases with no gene match: 10. Germline CDR1 is SGHTA and CDR2 is FQGNSA. The CDR3 sequence: CASTLTTGPSYEQYF. The CDR3 nucleotides are TGTGCCAGCACCCTAACGACAGGGCCTTCCTACGAGCAGTACTTC.

This clonotype came up a few times. The rearrangement links TRBV20-1 to TRBJ2-1, with 11 bases that match TRBD2. J was trimmed by 9 bases and V by 6 bases; bases with no gene match: 16. This CDR3 is built from 16 residues. In germline, CDR1 is DFQATT, CDR2 SNEGSKA (reference sequence). DNA of the CDR3: TGCAGTGCGTGTATACTAGCGGGAGTAAGTTGTAGTGAGCAGTTCTTC. Translation gives CSACILAGVSCSEQFF.

On this clonotype: A read error may produce the germline difference seen at one junction end. The V and J genes are TRBV7-2 and TRBJ2-7; perhaps TRBD2 as D (5 bases). This CDR3 contains 15 residues. Germline assignment: CDR1 SGHTA and CDR2 FQGNSA. In nucleotides, the CDR3 is TGTGCCAGCAGCTTAGGGACTCTTACGCCCTACGAGCAGTGCTTC. Encoded protein: CASSLGTLTPYEQCF. The variable domain in full, with the rest retrieved from reference TRBV7-2 and TRBJ2-7, is GAGVSQSPSNKVTEKGKDVELRCDPISGHTALYWYRQSLGQGLEFLIYFQGNSAPDKSGLPSDRFSAERTGGSVSTLTIQRTQQEDSAVYLCASSLGTLTPYEQCFGPGTRLTVT.

The chain recombines TRBV5-4 with TRBJ2-3; D not resolved. The CDR3 is made up of 13 amino acids. V shed 2 bases and J shed 2 bases, with 6 bases lying between them. CDR1 and CDR2 (germline): SGHNT, YYREEE (reference sequence). The CDR3 sequence is CASSLKPTDTQYF. The CDR3 coding sequence is TGTGCCAGCAGCTTAAAACCCACAGATACGCAGTATTTT.

This clonotype has only a few counts. This chain connects TRBV11-2 to TRBJ2-2; D is ambiguous. The length of the CDR3 is 13 residues. Germline V gene data show CDR1 as SGHAT and CDR2 as FQNNGV. Between the trimmed V and J ends, which lost 5 bases and 6 bases, there was a span of 10 bases. Here the CDR3 reads CASSQRTPGELFF. The CDR3 DNA reads TGTGCCAGCAGCCAAAGAACCCCCGGGGAGCTGTTTTTT.

This clonotype has at least ten counts. The CDR3: CASSATGRNIGNQPQHF. CDR3 nucleotide sequence: TGTGCCAGCAGCGCAACAGGGAGAAATATCGGCAATCAGCCCCAGCATTTT. The rearrangement joins TRBV13 to TRBJ1-5; weak D call: TRBD1 (6 bases). Trimming took 5 bases from V and 2 from J, leaving 19 bases between them. Germline V CDR1 and CDR2: PRHDT, FYEKMQ (reference sequence). CDR3 size: 17 residues.

At least ten counts were recorded for this clonotype. The gene calls are TRBV18 and TRBJ2-7; 7 nucleotides align to TRBD1. CDR1 and CDR2 from the germline V gene are KGHSH and LQKENI. V shed 4 bases and J 6 bases; nucleotides not matched to a gene: 9. This CDR3 has 14 amino acids. CDR3: CASSHRDSPLEQYF. CDR3 bases: TGTGCCAGCTCACACCGGGACAGCCCCCTCGAGCAGTACTTC. Based on the CDR3 plus reference TRBV18 and TRBJ2-7, the full variable domain is NAGVMQNPRHLVRRRGQEARLRCSPMKGHSHVYWYRQLPEEGLKFMVYLQKENIIDESGMPKERFSAEFPKEGPSILRIQQVVRGDSAAYFCASSHRDSPLEQYFGPGTRLTVT.

This clonotype was detected only a few times. DNA for the CDR3: TGCGCCAGCAGCCCGGGTCCTAGGGGACAGCGGCGGTACGAGCAGTACTTC. Translated: CASSPGPRGQRRYEQYF. The rearrangement joins TRBV4-1 to TRBJ2-7; 7 bases are a match to TRBD1. With V trimmed by 4 bases and J by 4 bases, 16 bases remained unmatched. This CDR3 has 17 amino acids. Looked up from germline, CDR1 is MGHRA and CDR2 is YSYEKL.

This clonotype came up many times. The chain carries TRBV27 and TRBJ2-3; 10 bases are a match to TRBD1. Germline V gene data show CDR1 as MNHEY and CDR2 as SMNVEV (reference sequence). The CDR3 runs 18 residues. V trimming: 0 bases; J trimming: 4 bases; junction bases outside the gene matches: 10. As DNA, the CDR3 is TGTGCCAGCAGTTTATCTCATCCGGGGACAGGGGACGCAGATACGCAGTATTTT. This codes for CASSLSHPGTGDADTQYF.

This clonotype was picked up many times. The genes are TRBV7-8 and TRBJ2-7; D is unclear. V was cut by 1 base and J by 0 bases, with 13 bases left in between. From germline, CDR1 is SGHVS and CDR2 FQNEAQ. This CDR3 is built from 16 residues. CDR3 region: CASSLEVAASSYEQYF. The DNA for the CDR3 is TGTGCCAGCAGCTTAGAGGTGGCGGCCAGCTCCTACGAGCAGTACTTC.

In its sample, this clonotype was seen many times. The rearrangement joins TRBV30 to TRBJ2-3, with TRBD1 as a possible D gene (6 bases). The CDR3 runs 13 residues. Germline V gene data show CDR1 as GTSNPN and CDR2 as SVGIG (reference sequence). V shed 2 bases and J shed 3 bases, with 9 bases lying between them. CDR3 sequence reads: CAWSLRGTDTQYF. The CDR3 region has the DNA TGTGCCTGGAGTTTGAGGGGGACAGATACGCAGTATTTT.

This clonotype occurred a few times. The chain employs TRBV11-2 and TRBJ2-5; TRBD1 or TRBD2 may be the D gene (6 bases each). The CDR3 sequence is 14 residues long. Deletions cut 5 bases from V and 4 bases from J, with 14 bases between. Germline-derived CDR1 and CDR2 are SGHAT and FQNNGV. The CDR3 region has the DNA TGTGCCAGCAGCCGCCCGGGGGCCTCAGAGACCCAGTACTTC. Amino acids: CASSRPGASETQYF.

This sequence joins TRBV5-1 and TRBJ2-2; TRBD2 matches at 8 bases. The CDR3 consists of 15 residues. After removal of 0 bases from V and 5 bases from J, the junction contained 3 bases not matched to a gene. The germline V gene has CDR1 SGHRS and CDR2 YFSETQ. The CDR3 sequence is CASSLAPGGTGELFF. DNA for the CDR3: TGCGCCAGCAGCTTGGCGCCGGGAGGGACCGGGGAGCTGTTTTTT.

The genes are TRBV3-1 and TRBJ2-1, with 13 bases aligning to TRBD2. V trimming: 0 bases; J trimming: 8 bases; junction bases outside the gene matches: 13. The germline CDR1 and CDR2 sequences are LGHDT and YNNKEL (reference sequence). The CDR3 runs to 19 residues. The CDR3 nucleotides read TGTGCCAGCAGCCAAGATCACCCGAAACTAGCGGGAGGGGCTCATGAGCAGTTCTTC. Protein product: CASSQDHPKLAGGAHEQFF.

The gene calls are TRBV7-9 and TRBJ1-5; 8 positions match TRBD1. With 4 bases clipped from V and 3 bases from J, the junction kept 5 bases outside the gene matches. CDR3 length equals 15 residues. Per the germline V gene, CDR1 is SEHNR and CDR2 is FQNEAQ (reference sequence). CDR3 nucleotide sequence: TGTGCCAGCAGCTGGGCGGACAGGGACAATCAGCCCCAGCATTTT. Encoded protein: CASSWADRDNQPQHF.

This clonotype was observed many times. The CDR3 DNA is TGTGCCAGCAGCCCTCCCGAGGCCGGGGAGCTGTTTTTT. This gives the protein CASSPPEAGELFF. J is TRBJ2-2 and V is TRBV27; no definite D call. This CDR3 has 13 amino acids. CDR1 and CDR2 (germline): MNHEY, SMNVEV (reference sequence). Trimming took 6 bases from V and 6 from J, leaving 11 bases between them.

The chain recombines TRBV4-2 with TRBJ2-1; 9 positions match TRBD2. Germline CDR1 is LGHNA and CDR2 is YNFKEQ. The CDR3 has 16 amino acids. Germline trimming cut 3 bases from V and 4 bases from J; bases unmatched to any gene: 7. The CDR3 nucleotides read TGTGCCAGCAGCCACTTAGCGGGAGATTTGTACAATGAGCAGTTCTTC. This translates into CASSHLAGDLYNEQFF.